These 27 T cell receptor beta chains came from one sample sequenced in a study of sequential checkpoint blockade in melanoma. The treatment here: randomized to nivolumab then ipilimumab (arm A) or the reverse (arm B). Sequencing was performed with immunoSEQ multiplex PCR; in TCRdb, only in-frame clones are kept and a portion is missing. Here the sample spans 20,000 or so clones, about 86% being singletons. The sample was CD8+ T cells sorted from blood (inferred from file names), taken from a patient given nivolumab and ipilimumab in sequence. The receptors were sampled from a human donor with melanoma.

This clone was found once. V is TRBV5-4 and J is TRBJ2-7; 7 bases agree with TRBD2. The CDR3 runs to 14 residues. Germline V gene data show CDR1 as SGHNT and CDR2 as YYREEE (reference sequence). The junction had 11 bases not matched to a gene; V was cut back by 5 bases and J by 6 bases. This CDR3 reads CASSWGGLFGEQYF. In DNA, the CDR3 is TGTGCCAGCAGTTGGGGGGGGTTGTTCGGCGAGCAGTACTTC.

This clone was found once. The chain carries TRBV6-1 and TRBJ1-1; D possibly corresponds to TRBD1 (6 bases). Germline CDR1 reads MNHNS; CDR2 reads SASEGT. The CDR3 runs to 16 residues. The V end was cut by 1 base, the J end by 1 base, with 13 bases between. The CDR3 loop is CASSEGRGAWNTEAFF. The CDR3 coding sequence is TGTGCCAGCAGTGAAGGGCGGGGGGCATGGAACACTGAAGCTTTCTTT.

This clone was found once. Mismatch with germline at one junction end may stem from a read error. This sequence joins TRBV5-4 and TRBJ2-7; 9 bases match TRBD2. The germline V gene has CDR1 SGHNT and CDR2 YYREEE (reference sequence). The CDR3 has 15 amino acids. The CDR3 protein is CASSLWSGRPYEQYF. In nucleotides, the CDR3 is TGTGCCAGCAGCTTGTGGAGCGGGAGGCCCTACGAACAGTACTTC.

CDR3 DNA sequence: TGCAGCGCCCGAGTCCTAGCGGAGTTCAGCTACGAGCAGTACTTC. The encoded protein is CSARVLAEFSYEQYF. The J gene is TRBJ2-7, the V gene TRBV29-1, with 7 bases that match TRBD2. CDR1 is SQVTM, CDR2 ANQGSEA, per germline. The CDR3 sequence is 15 residues long. Unmatched junction bases numbered 15, after V lost 7 bases and J lost 3 bases.

The V and J genes are TRBV28 and TRBJ2-7; TRBD1 is a possible D gene (5 bases). Germline values: CDR1 MDHEN, CDR2 SYDVKM. The CDR3 runs 14 residues. The ends were cut back, 2 bases at V and 3 bases at J, with 11 bases in the middle. The DNA for the CDR3 is TGTGCCAGCAGTTTAATGCTACAGGTCTACGAGCAGTACTTC. It is translated as CASSLMLQVYEQYF.

The chain couples TRBV27 to TRBJ1-2; D is possibly TRBD1 (5 bases). The CDR3 is 13 residues long. V lost 3 bases to trimming and J lost 5 bases, with 10 bases between them. The germline gives CDR1 MNHEY, CDR2 SMNVEV (reference sequence). CDR3 region: CASSFRRGYGYTF. The CDR3 DNA sequence: TGTGCCAGCAGTTTCCGCCGGGGGTATGGCTACACCTTC.

The chain uses TRBV9 and TRBJ2-1, with 11 nucleotides matching TRBD2. The CDR3 totals 14 residues. Losses at the gene ends were 2 bases for V and 7 bases for J; bases not matched to a gene: 2. Germline CDR1 SGDLS, CDR2 YYNGEE. The CDR3 spells CASSVSGGGNEQFF. CDR3 bases: TGTGCCAGCAGCGTTAGCGGGGGGGGGAATGAGCAGTTCTTC.

This chain connects TRBV6-5 to TRBJ1-5; TRBD1 aligns across 7 bases. V gave up 4 bases and J gave up 3 bases; unmatched junction bases: 6. Germline V lookup: CDR1 MNHEY, CDR2 SVGAGI. The CDR3 spans 15 residues. The CDR3 DNA sequence: TGTGCCAGCAGTTTGTCGGGACAGCTCAATCAGCCCCAGCATTTT. Protein sequence: CASSLSGQLNQPQHF.

V gene TRBV14 combines with J gene TRBJ2-7, with 7 bases fitting TRBD2. There are 12 residues in the CDR3. After removal of 5 bases from V and 6 bases from J, the junction contained 4 bases not matched to a gene. Germline V CDR1 and CDR2: SGHDN, FVKESK. The CDR3 DNA reads as TGTGCCAGCAGCAGGGAGGGCGGCGAGCAGTACTTC. Amino acids: CASSREGGEQYF.

There are a few counts of this clone. The V and J genes are TRBV2 and TRBJ2-2; the D gene is possibly TRBD2 (6 bases). Trimming took off 6 bases at V and 0 bases at J, with 8 bases between the two ends. This CDR3 spans 14 amino acids. In germline, CDR1 is SNHLY, CDR2 FYNNEI. The DNA for the CDR3 is TGTGCCAGCAGGGACTACTCGAACACCGGGGAGCTGTTTTTT. This encodes CASRDYSNTGELFF.

Here the CDR3 reads CASSPVGDTSNYGYTF. The CDR3 region has the DNA TGCGCCAGCAGCCCGGTGGGGGACACCTCTAACTATGGCTACACCTTC. The V and J genes are TRBV5-1 and TRBJ1-2; D possibly corresponds to TRBD1 (6 bases). Germline CDR1 is SGHRS and CDR2 is YFSETQ. CDR3 length equals 16 residues. The ends were cut back, 4 bases at V and 0 bases at J, with 16 bases in the middle.

This clone was counted between two and nine times. The chain combines TRBV27 with TRBJ1-5; weak D call: TRBD1 (5 bases). The CDR3 spans 15 residues. Per the germline V gene, CDR1 is MNHEY and CDR2 is SMNVEV (reference sequence). With 9 bases removed from V and 1 base from J, the gap between germline ends came to 16 bases. The CDR3 bases are TGTGCCAGTTCGGGGGGGAAGGGGAGCAATCAGCCCCAGCATTTT. Amino acid sequence: CASSGGKGSNQPQHF.

This clone was detected only once. The V gene is TRBV5-1, the J gene TRBJ2-7; TRBD2 aligns across 8 bases. The CDR3 contains 16 residues. Trimming took 3 bases from V and 7 from J; bases not matched to a gene: 15. Per germline, CDR1 SGHRS and CDR2 YFSETQ. The CDR3 here is CASSWTSVSGSKEQYF. Written as DNA, the CDR3 is TGCGCCAGCAGCTGGACCTCGGTAAGCGGGAGTAAGGAGCAGTACTTC.

The chain uses TRBV15 and TRBJ2-7, with D possibly being TRBD2 (6 bases). Looked up from germline, CDR1 is LNHNV and CDR2 is YYDKDF (reference sequence). The length of the CDR3 is 13 residues. V lost 8 bases and J 7 bases, leaving 18 bases between the germline ends. CDR3 in amino acids: CATGTSRTGEQYF. Here the CDR3 DNA reads TGTGCCACCGGGACTTCTCGTACGGGGGAGCAGTACTTC.

The chain couples TRBV19 to TRBJ2-3; D might be TRBD1 (5 bases). Germline CDR1 and CDR2: LNHDA and SQIVND (reference sequence). CDR3 length equals 13 residues. V shed 6 bases and J shed 6 bases, with 13 bases lying between them. The CDR3 reads CASSPVTVDTQYF. The CDR3 coding sequence is TGTGCCAGTAGCCCCGTGACAGTTGATACGCAGTATTTT.

The rearrangement links TRBV9 to TRBJ2-5; 8 bases are a match to TRBD1. The better agreement between TRBJ2-7 and the DNA end casts doubt on the J call. Germline assignment: CDR1 SGDLS and CDR2 YYNGEE. This CDR3 comprises 14 residues. The CDR3 coding sequence is TGTGCCAGCAGCGAGACAGGGGCGGACTACGAGCAGTACTTC. Amino acid sequence: CASSETGADYEQYF.

The V and J genes are TRBV7-9 and TRBJ2-5; D is ambiguous. This CDR3 is built from 14 residues. V gave up 0 bases and J gave up 9 bases, with 14 bases separating them. Germline loops: CDR1 SEHNR, CDR2 FQNEAQ (reference sequence). Here the CDR3 reads CASSLAPRSGSQYF. In nucleotides, the CDR3 is TGTGCCAGCAGCTTAGCTCCGCGGTCCGGGTCCCAGTACTTC.

J is TRBJ2-7 and V is TRBV19, with D perhaps TRBD2 (6 bases). Germline V lookup: CDR1 LNHDA, CDR2 SQIVND (reference sequence). This CDR3 is 14 amino acids long. V was pared by 8 bases and J by 3 bases, with 17 bases between. The CDR3: CASQAGRDGYEQYF. The CDR3 region has the DNA TGTGCCAGTCAGGCGGGACGGGACGGCTACGAGCAGTACTTC.

The chain joins TRBV7-9 to TRBJ2-7, with 10 bases that match TRBD2. The length of the CDR3 is 14 residues. The V and J ends lost 7 bases and 5 bases, in that order; junction bases with no gene match: 8. Germline V CDR1 and CDR2: SEHNR, FQNEAQ (reference sequence). CDR3 in DNA: TGTGCCAGCAACCAGGGTCTAGCGGGAGACGAGCAGTACTTC. It yields the protein CASNQGLAGDEQYF.

The chain is built from TRBV5-5 and TRBJ2-5; a possible D gene is TRBD1 (5 bases). Looked up from germline, CDR1 is SGHKS and CDR2 is YYEKEE (reference sequence). Trimming cost V 4 bases and J 2 bases, with 12 bases left between them. This CDR3 contains 14 residues. This CDR3 reads CASSPPQGQETQYF. Here the CDR3 DNA reads TGTGCCAGCAGCCCCCCCCAGGGTCAAGAGACCCAGTACTTC.

The chain links TRBV7-9 to TRBJ2-1; D is possibly TRBD1 (5 bases). V lost 5 bases and J lost 6, with 14 bases in between. This CDR3 spans 14 amino acids. CDR1 is SEHNR and CDR2 is FQNEAQ in the germline V gene (reference sequence). In DNA, the CDR3 is TGTGCCAGCAGCGCCCCCCAGGGCGGCAATGAGCAGTTCTTC. Translation: CASSAPQGGNEQFF. Supplemented by reference TRBV7-9 and TRBJ2-1, the full variable domain reads DTGVSQNPRHKITKRGQNVTFRCDPISEHNRLYWYRQTLGQGPEFLTYFQNEAQLEKSRLLSDRFSAERPKGSFSTLEIQRTEQGDSAMYLCASSAPQGGNEQFFGPGTRLTVL.

The chain combines TRBV5-4 with TRBJ2-7, with D possibly TRBD1 on 7 matching bases. The germline V gene has CDR1 SGHNT and CDR2 YYREEE (reference sequence). V lost 0 bases to trimming and J lost 0 bases, with 22 bases between them. CDR3 length: 19 residues. CDR3 region: CASSLVSGPSSGGSYEQYF. Written as DNA, the CDR3 is TGTGCCAGCAGCTTGGTTAGCGGACCTTCCTCAGGGGGCTCCTACGAGCAGTACTTC. The complete variable domain, with remaining parts taken from reference TRBV5-4 and TRBJ2-7, reads ETGVTQSPTHLIKTRGQQVTLRCSSQSGHNTVSWYQQALGQGPQFIFQYYREEENGRGNFPPRFSGLQFPNYSSELNVNALELDDSALYLCASSLVSGPSSGGSYEQYFGPGTRLTVT.

The chain is built from TRBV6-5 and TRBJ2-7, with D perhaps TRBD2 (6 bases). The germline V gene has CDR1 MNHEY and CDR2 SVGAGI. There are 16 residues in the CDR3. V was clipped by 0 bases and J by 3 bases, with 15 bases between them. CDR3 bases: TGTGCCAGCAGTTACTCGTCTGCCTCGGGAGTCTACGAGCAGTACTTC. This gives the protein CASSYSSASGVYEQYF.

The rearrangement joins TRBV7-9 to TRBJ2-6; TRBD2 matches at 12 bases. The J segment lost 0 bases and the V segment lost 2 bases, leaving 5 bases of the junction unmatched. This CDR3 is built from 19 residues. Looked up from germline, CDR1 is SEHNR and CDR2 is FQNEAQ (reference sequence). The CDR3 DNA is TGTGCCAGCAGCTTACCTACTAGCGGGAGGAGCTCTGGGGCCAACGTCCTGACTTTC. It codes for CASSLPTSGRSSGANVLTF.

The chain is built from TRBV19 and TRBJ1-4, with D maybe TRBD1 (6 bases). The CDR3 sequence is 15 residues long. CDR1 is LNHDA, CDR2 SQIVND, per germline (reference sequence). V shed 5 bases and J shed 8 bases, with 18 bases lying between them. CDR3 loop: CASSQRDTPREKLFF. The CDR3 bases are TGTGCCAGTAGTCAGAGGGACACGCCGCGGGAAAAACTGTTTTTT.

The chain uses TRBV9 and TRBJ2-1, with D maybe TRBD2 (5 bases). The V end was cut by 0 bases, the J end by 7 bases, with 11 bases between. Germline values: CDR1 SGDLS, CDR2 YYNGEE. CDR3 length: 14 residues. The chain's CDR3 is CASSVGASPNEQFF. CDR3 in DNA: TGTGCCAGCAGCGTAGGGGCTAGCCCTAATGAGCAGTTCTTC.

The chain has TRBV6-5 and TRBJ1-1, with 7 bases that match TRBD1. Germline CDR1 and CDR2: MNHEY and SVGAGI. CDR3 length: 13 residues. V was clipped by 5 bases and J by 3 bases; unmatched bases: 3. The CDR3 DNA reads TGTGCCAGCAGTAGACAGGGAGACACTGAAGCTTTCTTT. Its protein is CASSRQGDTEAFF.